The subject of this entry is one T cell receptor (beta chain). Antigen specificity is unknown. The template for each sample was approximately 0.65 ug of genomic DNA, which had been extracted from bulk tumor tissue. Surgical sampling yielded several biopsies per primary tumor (spaced far apart). Patients underwent curative surgery for non-small cell lung cancer (untreated and newly diagnosed). These data belong to a study of immune heterogeneity within non-small cell lung tumors. Findings and limits, study-wide: Different tumor locations in one patient shared dominant CDR3 beta clonotypes yet harbored unique high-frequency clones. Local tumor mutational burden showed a correlation with local T-cell clonality that was moderate but significant (R around 0.34).

It was a multiplex PCR that amplified TCR beta CDR3, with 32 V and 13 J primers. MiXCR, run by TCRdb on the multiplex PCR reads, gives a single entry per CDR3 protein. The table lists about 22,000 distinct CDR3 sequences, 25% to 35% of them singletons. V lost 7 bases to trimming and J lost 3 bases, with 12 bases between them. The CDR3 covers 13 residues. Germline V CDR1 and CDR2: LNHDA, SQIVND (reference sequence). This receptor was obtained from a middle-aged man with non-small cell lung cancer. The sequenced material came from lung tumor tissue. The chain combines TRBV19 with TRBJ1-1; D gene unclear. This CDR3 reads CASKTARDTEAFF. CDR3 DNA: TGTGCCAGTAAAACAGCGAGGGACACTGAAGCTTTCTTT. The full variable domain, rest sourced from reference TRBV19 and TRBJ1-1, is DGGITQSPKYLFRKEGQNVTLSCEQNLNHDAMYWYRQDPGQGLRLIYYSQIVNDFQKGDIAEGYSVSREKKESFPLTVTSAQKNPTAFYLCASKTARDTEAFFGQGTRLTVV.